The T cell receptor beta chain described here comes from a study of cytomegalovirus exposure and HLA in healthy donors. Whole-study results and caveats: Despite most TCR sequences being rare, some public TCRs occurred in many donors. Through in vitro validation, a few CMV-associated chains were shown to be specific for CMV antigens.

The table came from immunoSEQ multiplex PCR; TCRdb's copy has only in-frame clones and leaves some out. The data hold 43,000 or so clones, with 90% to 95% observed a single time. This CDR3 is built from 14 residues. CDR1 is LNHDA, CDR2 SQIVND, per germline (reference sequence). V lost 5 bases to trimming and J lost 7 bases; unmatched junction nucleotides: 6. For this clone: Its antigen is as yet unknown.

The sequencing input was PBMCs. The TCR sequence derives from a young man in good health and CMV-seronegative. The rearrangement joins TRBV19 to TRBJ2-1, with 9 bases that match TRBD1. The CDR3 is CASSSGTGRNEQFF. CDR3 nucleotide sequence: TGTGCCAGTAGTTCCGGGACAGGGAGGAATGAGCAGTTCTTC. The variable domain in full, completed from reference TRBV19 and TRBJ2-1, reads DGGITQSPKYLFRKEGQNVTLSCEQNLNHDAMYWYRQDPGQGLRLIYYSQIVNDFQKGDIAEGYSVSREKKESFPLTVTSAQKNPTAFYLCASSSGTGRNEQFFGPGTRLTVL.